This record looks at one T cell receptor beta chain sequence and its context. Its matching antigen is unknown. This record comes from a study of long-term antiretroviral therapy in people with HIV. Study observations and caveats: Controls showed broader CDR3 length ranges than did the HIV repertoires.

Treatment for all HIV-infected participants took place in the United States. The immunoSEQ assay was v3.0, run at survey level. Sequencing had a target that covered about 35,000-55,000 T-cell genomes per sample. Repertoires were generated with immunoSEQ multiplex PCR, while TCRdb's copy carries only in-frame clones and drops some. The sample has tens of thousands of clones; roughly four fifths are singletons. Specimen: unsorted PBMCs, collected 1 year after starting antiretroviral therapy. The receptor was isolated from a man aged 18 to 30 with HIV.

The CDR3 sequence is CASSPTGSQRDTQYF. CDR3 DNA sequence: TGCGCCAGCAGTCCAACAGGGAGTCAAAGAGATACGCAGTATTTT. This sequence joins TRBV10-1 and TRBJ2-3; perhaps TRBD1 as D (6 bases). Germline lookup yields CDR1 WNHNN and CDR2 SYGVQD (reference sequence). The CDR3 is 15 amino acids. V shed 5 bases and J shed 5 bases, with 17 bases lying between them.